A single sample gave rise to the 24 T cell receptor beta chains below, sequenced in a study of spatial heterogeneity in lung cancer. TCRdb redid the calling of the 5' RACE reads with MiXCR, one entry per CDR3 protein. This sample has about 50,000 distinct CDR3 sequences, with approximately 7.6% found just once. The time point denotes: sample taken at primary tumor resection. In each case, whole RNA from tumor, nontumor lung or frozen PBMC was sequenced unsorted. Sequenced here: PBMCs, sampled at surgery. The receptor set was obtained from a female donor with early-stage non-small cell lung cancer.

This clonotype was observed at least ten times. V and J are TRBV12-3 or TRBV12-4 and TRBJ2-2; perhaps TRBD1 as D (5 bases). The V gene lost 8 bases and the J gene lost 0 bases, with 13 bases spanning the gap. CDR3 size: 15 residues. The CDR3 here is CASCPRTPNTGELFF. CDR3 coding DNA: TGTGCCAGCTGTCCTAGGACACCGAACACCGGGGAGCTGTTTTTT.

The chain is built from TRBV6-4 and TRBJ2-2; D perhaps matches TRBD1 (6 bases). The CDR3 length is 14 residues. Germline V gives CDR1 MRHNA, CDR2 SNTAGT. V was clipped by 6 bases and J by 3 bases, with 11 bases between them. The CDR3 is CASRPTGYTGELFF. The CDR3 nucleotides read TGTGCCAGCAGACCTACAGGGTACACCGGGGAGCTGTTTTTT.

The chain links TRBV3-1 to TRBJ1-2, with TRBD1 identical over 7 bases. Trimming removed 4 bases from V and 4 bases from J; junction bases left unmatched: 6. The CDR3 spans 14 residues. CDR1 LGHDT and CDR2 YNNKEL come from the germline V gene (reference sequence). In DNA, the CDR3 is TGTGCCAGCAGCCGAACAGGGGATACCTATGGCTACACCTTC. Protein product: CASSRTGDTYGYTF.

This clonotype was counted only a few times. The chain carries TRBV27 and TRBJ1-1, with a weak D call TRBD1 (5 bases). The CDR3 is 16 amino acids. Germline V gene data show CDR1 as MNHEY and CDR2 as SMNVEV (reference sequence). V was pared by 3 bases and J by 0 bases, with 14 bases between. CDR3 in amino acids: CASSFRQPFMNTEAFF. CDR3 coding DNA: TGTGCCAGCAGTTTTCGACAGCCCTTCATGAACACTGAAGCTTTCTTT.

Many counts were recorded for this clonotype. This chain uses TRBV25-1 with TRBJ2-5; possible D gene TRBD1, 6 bases. The CDR3 extends over 14 amino acids. V lost 5 bases and J lost 13, with 23 bases in between. Germline CDR1 MGHDK, CDR2 SYGVNS. The CDR3 DNA follows: TGTGCCAGCAGTTCTTCTTCGGGGACAACTCTTCCGTACTTC. Its translation: CASSSSSGTTLPYF.

J is TRBJ2-3 and V is TRBV7-8; 11 nucleotides align to TRBD2. V lost 4 bases and J lost 4; bases outside the gene matches: 13. In germline, CDR1 is SGHVS, CDR2 FQNEAQ. The CDR3 runs 18 residues. This CDR3 reads CASSSRGLLAGGPDTQYF. The CDR3 coding sequence is TGTGCCAGCAGCTCCAGGGGCCTTTTAGCGGGGGGGCCAGATACGCAGTATTTT.

In this sample, this clonotype turned up a few times. The chain joins TRBV29-1 to TRBJ1-2; 7 positions match TRBD1. This CDR3 is built from 13 residues. Germline V gene sequence: CDR1 SQVTM, CDR2 ANQGSEA. V gave up 7 bases and J gave up 6 bases; unmatched junction bases: 11. The CDR3 coding sequence is TGCAGCGCCGTCCCCAGGGGGTTTAATGGCTACACCTTC. Its translation: CSAVPRGFNGYTF.

This clonotype came up many times. The V gene is TRBV20-1, the J gene TRBJ2-1, with D perhaps matching TRBD2 (6 bases). The CDR3 is made up of 10 amino acids. Trimming pared 6 bases from V and 10 bases from J, leaving 10 bases between. Germline CDR1 and CDR2: DFQATT and SNEGSKA (reference sequence). The chain's CDR3 is CSAGDWEQFF. CDR3 bases: TGCAGTGCAGGGGACTGGGAGCAGTTCTTC.

This clonotype was recorded at least ten times. The V gene is TRBV12-3 or TRBV12-4, the J gene TRBJ2-3, with D perhaps given as TRBD1 or TRBD2 (6 bases each). This CDR3 contains 15 residues. V lost 1 base, J lost 5 bases, and 13 bases lay in between. DNA for the CDR3: TGTGCCAGCAGTTTAGATGGGGGGCGTGGAGATACGCAGTATTTT. Encoded protein: CASSLDGGRGDTQYF.

This clonotype was seen a handful of times. The V gene is TRBV29-1, the J gene TRBJ1-5; 7 positions match TRBD1. J gave up 2 bases and V 4 bases, and 2 bases lay outside the gene matches. Germline CDR1 is SQVTM and CDR2 is ANQGSEA. The CDR3 sequence is 13 residues long. In DNA, the CDR3 is TGCAGCGTTGGGGACAGAGGCAATCAGCCCCAGCATTTT. Its translation is CSVGDRGNQPQHF.

This clonotype was counted at least ten times. The rearrangement joins TRBV20-1 to TRBJ2-5, with D perhaps matching TRBD1 (5 bases). The ends were cut back, 7 bases at V and 2 bases at J, with 11 bases in the middle. The CDR3 is 12 amino acids. Germline CDR1 reads DFQATT; CDR2 reads SNEGSKA (reference sequence). As DNA, the CDR3 is TGCAGTGGTAGGGGTCAGCAAGAGACCCAGTACTTC. Its protein is CSGRGQQETQYF.

This clonotype was seen a few times. This chain connects TRBV4-3 to TRBJ1-5; 7 bases are shared with TRBD1. Germline trimming cut 0 bases from V and 6 bases from J; bases unmatched to any gene: 11. The CDR3 contains 17 residues. The germline gives CDR1 LGHNA, CDR2 YSLEER. Written as DNA, the CDR3 is TGCGCCAGCAGCCAAGACAGGGGGGTTGGTGTGGGTCAGCCCCAGCATTTT. Its protein is CASSQDRGVGVGQPQHF.

This clonotype was observed a few times. This chain uses TRBV7-8 with TRBJ1-2; D is unclear. Trimming stripped 1 base from V and 5 bases from J, with 11 bases between. Germline V gene data show CDR1 as SGHVS and CDR2 as FQNEAQ. The CDR3 runs to 14 residues. In DNA form, the CDR3 reads TGTGCCAGCAGCTTAGGGGTCGTGGGGTATGGCTACACCTTC. Protein product: CASSLGVVGYGYTF.

This clonotype has ten or more counts. The chain couples TRBV10-1 to TRBJ2-5; TRBD1 agrees at 7 bases. The CDR3 extends over 17 amino acids. Germline-derived CDR1 and CDR2 are WNHNN and SYGVQD (reference sequence). Trimming cost V 2 bases and J 2 bases; bases outside gene matches: 11. The CDR3 DNA reads as TGCGCCAGCAGTGAGAAGAAAGTTACAGGGGATCAAGAGACCCAGTACTTC. Translating gives CASSEKKVTGDQETQYF.

This clonotype was seen at least ten times. V and J are TRBV30 and TRBJ1-6; no clear D. This CDR3 has 16 amino acids. Trimming shortened V by 0 bases and J by 6 bases, and 15 bases separated the two germline ends. Germline lookup yields CDR1 GTSNPN and CDR2 SVGIG (reference sequence). CDR3 coding DNA: TGTGCCTGGAGTGTACTGGATTTACTCCTTAATTCACCCCTCCACTTT. Protein product: CAWSVLDLLLNSPLHF.

This clonotype was counted at least ten times. The chain links TRBV29-1 to TRBJ2-5; D gene ambiguous. The CDR3 has 11 amino acids. Germline V lookup: CDR1 SQVTM, CDR2 ANQGSEA. The ends were cut back, 3 bases at V and 3 bases at J, with 5 bases in the middle. As DNA, the CDR3 is TGCAGCGTTGATTTTAAAGAGACCCAGTACTTC. Amino acid sequence: CSVDFKETQYF. The full variable domain, in which reference TRBV29-1 and TRBJ2-5 provide the parts outside the CDR3, is SAVISQKPSRDICQRGTSLTIQCQVDSQVTMMFWYRQQPGQSLTLIATANQGSEATYESGFVIDKFPISRPNLTFSTLTVSNMSPEDSSIYLCSVDFKETQYFGPGTRLLVL.

The V gene is TRBV6-5, the J gene TRBJ2-5, with TRBD2 identical over 10 bases. This CDR3 contains 14 residues. Germline V gives CDR1 MNHEY, CDR2 SVGAGI. The trim removed 6 bases at V and 5 bases at J, leaving 6 bases unmatched. CDR3 nucleotide sequence: TGTGCCAGCAGCCTAGCGGGAGCAGGGGAGACCCAGTACTTC. Protein: CASSLAGAGETQYF.

The table lists this clonotype with a few counts. CDR3 bases: TGTGCCAGCGGGTTCGGTACGAGCTCCTACAATGAGCAGTTCTTC. It translates to CASGFGTSSYNEQFF. This sequence joins TRBV12-3 or TRBV12-4 and TRBJ2-1; D ambiguous. The CDR3 has 15 residues. V lost 8 bases and J 0 bases, leaving 14 bases between the germline ends.

The sample holds a few counts of this clonotype. Germline and junction disagree at one end, which may indicate a read error. The V gene is TRBV7-2, the J gene TRBJ1-1; no definite D call. The CDR3 is 14 residues long. CDR1 is SGHTA and CDR2 is FQGNSA in the germline V gene. The chain's CDR3 is CASSLASRPLGAFF. As DNA, the CDR3 is TGTGCCAGCAGCCTAGCCTCCCGGCCCCTCGGGGCTTTCTTT. Variable domain in full (rest from reference TRBV7-2 and TRBJ1-1): GAGVSQSPSNKVTEKGKDVELRCDPISGHTALYWYRQSLGQGLEFLIYFQGNSAPDKSGLPSDRFSAERTGGSVSTLTIQRTQQEDSAVYLCASSLASRPLGAFFGQGTRLTVV.

This clonotype was recorded many times. The chain uses TRBV28 and TRBJ1-1; D is uncertain. V was pared by 9 bases and J by 5 bases, with 22 bases between. The CDR3 sequence is 15 residues long. The germline CDR1 and CDR2 sequences are MDHEN and SYDVKM. The CDR3 DNA follows: TGTGCCAGTCGACACTCGGATGACGGCGGGACTGAAGCTTTCTTT. Its translation: CASRHSDDGGTEAFF.

The chain joins TRBV7-2 to TRBJ2-3; no clear D. V was trimmed by 7 bases and J by 0 bases, leaving 11 bases between them. Germline V gives CDR1 SGHTA, CDR2 FQGNSA. This CDR3 is built from 14 residues. The CDR3 DNA reads TGTGCCAGCACCCTAGGCGATAGCACAGATACGCAGTATTTT. This gives the protein CASTLGDSTDTQYF.

The sample holds a few counts of this clonotype. V and J are TRBV20-1 and TRBJ2-5; maybe TRBD2 (5 bases). Deletions cut 4 bases from V and 2 bases from J, with 8 bases between. The germline CDR1 and CDR2 sequences are DFQATT and SNEGSKA (reference sequence). The CDR3 spans 12 residues. Here the CDR3 reads CSAMGSQETQYF. Written as DNA, the CDR3 is TGCAGTGCTATGGGGAGTCAAGAGACCCAGTACTTC.

The chain is built from TRBV20-1 and TRBJ1-4; 11 positions agree with TRBD1. Trimming took 4 bases from V and 7 from J; bases not matched to a gene: 20. Germline V gene lookup returns CDR1 DFQATT and CDR2 SNEGSKA (reference sequence). This CDR3 spans 19 amino acids. The CDR3 spells CSANHPGQGAAEGAEKLFF. The DNA of the CDR3 is TGCAGTGCTAACCACCCTGGACAGGGGGCCGCGGAAGGGGCTGAAAAACTGTTTTTT.

This clonotype was found many times. V and J are TRBV2 and TRBJ1-3; tentatively, D is TRBD1 (5 bases). Germline lookup yields CDR1 SNHLY and CDR2 FYNNEI. The CDR3 length is 12 residues. V was clipped by 7 bases and J by 4 bases, with 8 bases between them. The CDR3, as DNA: TGTGCCAGCAACCGACAGGGAAACACCATATATTTT. It encodes CASNRQGNTIYF.